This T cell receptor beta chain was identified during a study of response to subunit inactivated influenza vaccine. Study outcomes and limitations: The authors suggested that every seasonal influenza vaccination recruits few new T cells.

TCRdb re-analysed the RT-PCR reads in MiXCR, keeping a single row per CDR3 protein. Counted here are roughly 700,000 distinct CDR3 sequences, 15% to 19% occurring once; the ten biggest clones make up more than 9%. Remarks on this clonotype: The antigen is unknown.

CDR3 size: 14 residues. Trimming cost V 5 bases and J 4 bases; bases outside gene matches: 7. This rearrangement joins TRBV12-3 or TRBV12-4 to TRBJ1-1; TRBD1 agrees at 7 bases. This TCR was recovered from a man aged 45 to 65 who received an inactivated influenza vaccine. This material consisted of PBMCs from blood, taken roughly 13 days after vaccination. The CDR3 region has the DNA TGTGCCAGCAGTATGGGACAGCGAGGCACTGAAGCTTTCTTT. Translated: CASSMGQRGTEAFF.